These T cell receptor beta chains were read from a single sample in a study of cytomegalovirus exposure and HLA in healthy donors. Sequencing used immunoSEQ multiplex PCR; TCRdb keeps in-frame clones, though not all of them. Among about 160,000 clones listed, approximately 75% were seen once. The sequenced material came from PBMCs. The receptors derive from a man aged 30-40 years in good health and CMV-seropositive. CDR3s include the opening cysteine and the closing phenylalanine or tryptophan. A D gene is named only where the DNA matches it firmly. The size of a clone is reported for some rows only, either as once, few or many, or as a class for expanded clones.

j_call: TRBJ1-1
d_call: .
clone_size: once
cdr3_length: 14
v_call: TRBV28
cdr3_nt: TGTGCCAGCAGACTACTGGAAACAGGCACTGAAGCTTTCTTT
cdr3_aa: CASRLLETGTEAFF

j_call: TRBJ1-4
d_call: .
clone_size: few
cdr3_length: 12
v_call: TRBV4-1
cdr3_nt: TGCGCCAGCAGCCACCCGGGGGAAAAACTGTTTTTT
cdr3_aa: CASSHPGEKLFF

j_call: TRBJ1-1
d_call: TRBD1
clone_size: .
cdr3_length: 15
v_call: TRBV28
cdr3_nt: TGTGCCAGCAGTACCCTCCCAGGGGGCAACACTGAAGCTTTCTTT
cdr3_aa: CASSTLPGGNTEAFF

j_call: TRBJ2-5
d_call: TRBD2
clone_size: .
cdr3_length: 13
v_call: TRBV10-3
cdr3_nt: TGTGCCATCAGTGAACGGGGGGAAGAGACCCAGTACTTC
cdr3_aa: CAISERGEETQYF

j_call: TRBJ2-2
d_call: .
clone_size: once
cdr3_length: 14
v_call: TRBV2
cdr3_nt: TGTGCCAGTGCTTCCGAGACTAACACCGGGGAGCTGTTTTTT
cdr3_aa: CASASETNTGELFF

j_call: TRBJ2-1
d_call: .
clone_size: .
cdr3_length: 15
v_call: TRBV6-1
cdr3_nt: TGTGCCAGCAGTGAGAGGCCTTTCTCCTACAATGAGCAGTTCTTC
cdr3_aa: CASSERPFSYNEQFF

j_call: TRBJ1-6
d_call: .
clone_size: .
cdr3_length: 14
v_call: TRBV11-1
cdr3_nt: TGTGCCAGCAGCTTAGACACAAGAAATTCACCCCTCCACTTT
cdr3_aa: CASSLDTRNSPLHF

j_call: TRBJ2-7
d_call: .
clone_size: few
cdr3_length: 12
v_call: TRBV6-6
cdr3_nt: TGTGCCAGCAGTGGCAGCTCCTACGAGCAGTACTTC
cdr3_aa: CASSGSSYEQYF

j_call: TRBJ1-2
d_call: .
clone_size: .
cdr3_length: 15
v_call: TRBV10-3
cdr3_nt: TGTGCCATCAGTGAGTGGTCAGAAACTAACTATGGCTACACCTTC
cdr3_aa: CAISEWSETNYGYTF

j_call: TRBJ1-2
d_call: TRBD1
clone_size: .
cdr3_length: 13
v_call: TRBV2
cdr3_nt: TGTGCCAGCAGTGCCCGACAGGGCGATGGCTACACCTTC
cdr3_aa: CASSARQGDGYTF

j_call: TRBJ2-5
d_call: .
clone_size: .
cdr3_length: 15
v_call: TRBV5-1
cdr3_nt: TGCGCCAGCAGCCCCGGGAGTGGGAGGAGAGAGACCCAGTACTTC
cdr3_aa: CASSPGSGRRETQYF

j_call: TRBJ2-7
d_call: TRBD2
clone_size: .
cdr3_length: 14
v_call: TRBV7-6
cdr3_nt: TGTGCCAGCAGCTCGGGGGGTAGCTCCTACGAGCAGTACTTC
cdr3_aa: CASSSGGSSYEQYF

j_call: TRBJ2-7
d_call: .
clone_size: .
cdr3_length: 12
v_call: TRBV28
cdr3_nt: TGTGCCAGCAGTAAGGACTTCTACGAGCAGTACTTC
cdr3_aa: CASSKDFYEQYF

j_call: TRBJ1-2
d_call: .
clone_size: .
cdr3_length: 12
v_call: TRBV6-1
cdr3_nt: TGTGCCAGCAGGCTGGACAGAGTTGGCTACACCTTC
cdr3_aa: CASRLDRVGYTF

j_call: TRBJ2-1
d_call: .
clone_size: .
cdr3_length: 15
v_call: TRBV11-2
cdr3_nt: TGTGCCAGCAGCTTAGTTGTCGGGGTGAACGATGAGCAGTTCTTC
cdr3_aa: CASSLVVGVNDEQFF

j_call: TRBJ1-1
d_call: .
clone_size: few
cdr3_length: 14
v_call: TRBV28
cdr3_nt: TGTGCCAGCGCCCCTGGGACTCCCGGAACCGAAGCTTTCTTT
cdr3_aa: CASAPGTPGTEAFF

j_call: TRBJ1-4
d_call: TRBD1
clone_size: .
cdr3_length: 15
v_call: TRBV9
cdr3_nt: TGTGCCAGCAGCGCCGGGGGACAGGACTATGAAAAACTGTTTTTT
cdr3_aa: CASSAGGQDYEKLFF

j_call: TRBJ2-3
d_call: .
clone_size: .
cdr3_length: 16
v_call: TRBV19
cdr3_nt: TGTGCCAGTAGGACTTTGCGGGGTCAGGGGGAAGATACGCAGTATTTT
cdr3_aa: CASRTLRGQGEDTQYF

j_call: TRBJ1-5
d_call: TRBD1
clone_size: .
cdr3_length: 14
v_call: TRBV19
cdr3_nt: TGTGCCAGTGCCCCGGGGACAGGGAATCAGCCCCAGCATTTT
cdr3_aa: CASAPGTGNQPQHF

j_call: TRBJ2-7
d_call: TRBD1
clone_size: .
cdr3_length: 14
v_call: TRBV9
cdr3_nt: TGTGCCAGCAGCTTCGGGACAGGAGGCTACGAGCAGTACTTC
cdr3_aa: CASSFGTGGYEQYF

j_call: TRBJ2-2
d_call: TRBD1
clone_size: .
cdr3_length: 15
v_call: TRBV9
cdr3_nt: TGTGCCAGCAGCGGCCGACAGGGTAACACCGGGGAGCTGTTTTTT
cdr3_aa: CASSGRQGNTGELFF

j_call: TRBJ2-7
d_call: .
clone_size: .
cdr3_length: 15
v_call: TRBV10-1
cdr3_nt: TGCGCCAGCAGTCGAGGGCCTGGCGGCTCCTACGAGCAGTACTTC
cdr3_aa: CASSRGPGGSYEQYF

j_call: TRBJ2-2
d_call: .
clone_size: .
cdr3_length: 18
v_call: TRBV10-3
cdr3_nt: TGTGCCATCAGTGAGTATGCGGGGGCCGAAAAAAACACCGGGGAGCTGTTTTTT
cdr3_aa: CAISEYAGAEKNTGELFF

j_call: TRBJ2-3
d_call: .
clone_size: few
cdr3_length: 15
v_call: TRBV6-1
cdr3_nt: TGTGCCAGCAGTGACTCTAGCGCCTACACAGATACGCAGTATTTT
cdr3_aa: CASSDSSAYTDTQYF

j_call: TRBJ1-1
d_call: .
clone_size: .
cdr3_length: 15
v_call: TRBV5-6
cdr3_nt: TGTGCCAGCAGCATTCTGACAGGAGCGAACACTGAAGCTTTCTTT
cdr3_aa: CASSILTGANTEAFF

j_call: TRBJ1-1
d_call: .
clone_size: few
cdr3_length: 12
v_call: TRBV10-3
cdr3_nt: TGTGCCATCAGAGCCGGGGAGACTGAAGCTTTCTTT
cdr3_aa: CAIRAGETEAFF

j_call: TRBJ2-1
d_call: TRBD2
clone_size: .
cdr3_length: 14
v_call: TRBV2
cdr3_nt: TGTGCCAGCAGTGAAGTAGGCGGGGGGGGTGAGCAGTTCTTC
cdr3_aa: CASSEVGGGGEQFF

j_call: TRBJ1-2
d_call: .
clone_size: .
cdr3_length: 15
v_call: TRBV6-1
cdr3_nt: TGTGCCAGCAGTGACGTAGAGGGCAGCAACTATGGCTACACCTTC
cdr3_aa: CASSDVEGSNYGYTF

j_call: TRBJ2-7
d_call: .
clone_size: .
cdr3_length: 11
v_call: TRBV20-1
cdr3_nt: TGCAGTGCTAGGGACACTTACGAGCAGTACTTC
cdr3_aa: CSARDTYEQYF

j_call: TRBJ1-4
d_call: .
clone_size: .
cdr3_length: 16
v_call: TRBV5-1
cdr3_nt: TGCGCCAGCAGCTTGGAGGGACAACGTTCGTATGGAAAACTGTTTTTT
cdr3_aa: CASSLEGQRSYGKLFF

j_call: TRBJ1-6
d_call: TRBD1
clone_size: once
cdr3_length: 15
v_call: TRBV28
cdr3_nt: TGTGCCAGCAGCCCACCGGGACAGGGAAATTCACCCCTCCACTTT
cdr3_aa: CASSPPGQGNSPLHF

j_call: TRBJ1-1
d_call: TRBD1
clone_size: .
cdr3_length: 13
v_call: TRBV18
cdr3_nt: TGTGCCAGCTCACCGACAGGGTCAGGTGAAGCTTTCTTT
cdr3_aa: CASSPTGSGEAFF

j_call: TRBJ1-5
d_call: .
clone_size: .
cdr3_length: 17
v_call: TRBV7-2
cdr3_nt: TGTGCCAGCAGCGGACGCCAGGGAGGGTACGGCAATCAGCCCCAGCATTTT
cdr3_aa: CASSGRQGGYGNQPQHF

j_call: TRBJ1-5
d_call: .
clone_size: .
cdr3_length: 15
v_call: TRBV19
cdr3_nt: TGTGCCAGTAGTACGACAGCTTATAGCAATCAGCCCCAGCATTTT
cdr3_aa: CASSTTAYSNQPQHF

j_call: TRBJ2-7
d_call: .
clone_size: .
cdr3_length: 11
v_call: TRBV11-3
cdr3_nt: TGTGCCAGCAGCCACCGGGGGGAGCAGTACTTC
cdr3_aa: CASSHRGEQYF

j_call: TRBJ2-5
d_call: TRBD1
clone_size: .
cdr3_length: 13
v_call: TRBV29-1
cdr3_nt: TGCAGCGTTCCCGGGACAGGAAGCGAGACCCAGTACTTC
cdr3_aa: CSVPGTGSETQYF

j_call: TRBJ2-7
d_call: .
clone_size: .
cdr3_length: 15
v_call: TRBV4-3
cdr3_nt: TGCGCCAGCAGCCAAGTCGTTGACAGCTCCTACGAGCAGTACTTC
cdr3_aa: CASSQVVDSSYEQYF

j_call: TRBJ2-7
d_call: .
clone_size: .
cdr3_length: 15
v_call: TRBV29-1
cdr3_nt: TGCAGCGTTGAGCGAAAACAGGGTATAGACTACGAGCAGTACTTC
cdr3_aa: CSVERKQGIDYEQYF

j_call: TRBJ2-5
d_call: TRBD2
clone_size: few
cdr3_length: 15
v_call: TRBV6-1
cdr3_nt: TGTGCCAGCAAAAAACTAGCGGGGAACCAAGAGACCCAGTACTTC
cdr3_aa: CASKKLAGNQETQYF

j_call: TRBJ1-3
d_call: .
clone_size: .
cdr3_length: 15
v_call: TRBV6-5
cdr3_nt: TGTGCCAGCAGTTACTCGTTAGTCTCTGGAAACACCATATATTTT
cdr3_aa: CASSYSLVSGNTIYF

j_call: TRBJ2-1
d_call: .
clone_size: .
cdr3_length: 16
v_call: TRBV5-1
cdr3_nt: TGCGCCAGCAGCGGGAGTGGGGGGAGAGGGTACAATGAGCAGTTCTTC
cdr3_aa: CASSGSGGRGYNEQFF

j_call: TRBJ2-5
d_call: .
clone_size: .
cdr3_length: 13
v_call: TRBV18
cdr3_nt: TGTGCCAGCTCACCTTTAGACCAAGAGACCCAGTACTTC
cdr3_aa: CASSPLDQETQYF

j_call: TRBJ2-7
d_call: TRBD1
clone_size: .
cdr3_length: 17
v_call: TRBV25-1
cdr3_nt: TGTGCCAGCACCAACTCTCCGGACAGGGTGTTTGCGAACGAGCAGTACTTC
cdr3_aa: CASTNSPDRVFANEQYF

j_call: TRBJ2-2
d_call: .
clone_size: .
cdr3_length: 13
v_call: TRBV4-3
cdr3_nt: TGCGCCAGCAGCCAAGTTGAGTCCGGGGAGCTGTTTTTT
cdr3_aa: CASSQVESGELFF

j_call: TRBJ2-5
d_call: TRBD2
clone_size: .
cdr3_length: 14
v_call: TRBV19
cdr3_nt: TGTGCCAGTGCTAGCGGGGGGTACCAAGAGACCCAGTACTTC
cdr3_aa: CASASGGYQETQYF

j_call: TRBJ2-1
d_call: TRBD1
clone_size: few
cdr3_length: 13
v_call: TRBV5-4
cdr3_nt: TGTGCCAGCAGCCAATTCGGACAGGGTGAGCAGTTCTTC
cdr3_aa: CASSQFGQGEQFF

j_call: TRBJ2-3
d_call: .
clone_size: .
cdr3_length: 16
v_call: TRBV7-3
cdr3_nt: TGTGCCAGCACCAAAGGGGTAGGGCGGCGCAATCATACGCAGTATTTT
cdr3_aa: CASTKGVGRRNHTQYF

j_call: TRBJ1-2
d_call: .
clone_size: .
cdr3_length: 13
v_call: TRBV28
cdr3_nt: TGTGCCAGCTGTCCCCCGATTCGGTATGGCTACACCTTC
cdr3_aa: CASCPPIRYGYTF

j_call: TRBJ2-7
d_call: TRBD2
clone_size: few
cdr3_length: 14
v_call: TRBV11-3
cdr3_nt: TGTGCCAGCAGCTCCGGGACTATATACCACGAGCAGTACTTC
cdr3_aa: CASSSGTIYHEQYF

j_call: TRBJ1-2
d_call: TRBD1
clone_size: .
cdr3_length: 15
v_call: TRBV14
cdr3_nt: TGTGCCAGCAGCCAAGTACAGGGGATCAACTATGGCTACACCTTC
cdr3_aa: CASSQVQGINYGYTF

j_call: TRBJ1-5
d_call: TRBD1
clone_size: .
cdr3_length: 15
v_call: TRBV27
cdr3_nt: TGTGCCAGCAGTTTACGGACAGGGGAAAGTCAGCCCCAGCATTTT
cdr3_aa: CASSLRTGESQPQHF

j_call: TRBJ1-4
d_call: TRBD1
clone_size: .
cdr3_length: 17
v_call: TRBV4-1
cdr3_nt: TGCGCCAGCAGCAACCCGACAGGGCCGCTTAGTAATGAAAAACTGTTTTTT
cdr3_aa: CASSNPTGPLSNEKLFF

j_call: TRBJ2-3
d_call: .
clone_size: .
cdr3_length: 14
v_call: TRBV6-4
cdr3_nt: TGTGCCAGCAGCGCCGGACTGAGCACAGATACGCAGTATTTT
cdr3_aa: CASSAGLSTDTQYF

j_call: TRBJ2-7
d_call: TRBD2
clone_size: .
cdr3_length: 15
v_call: TRBV7-2
cdr3_nt: TGTGCCAGCAGCTTTAGCGGGGTCTCTACCTACGAGCAGTACTTC
cdr3_aa: CASSFSGVSTYEQYF

j_call: TRBJ2-5
d_call: .
clone_size: few
cdr3_length: 13
v_call: TRBV5-1
cdr3_nt: TGCGCCAGCAGCGTTGAACCAGGGGAGACCCAGTACTTC
cdr3_aa: CASSVEPGETQYF

j_call: TRBJ2-2
d_call: .
clone_size: .
cdr3_length: 11
v_call: TRBV10-3
cdr3_nt: TGTGCCATCAGAGGTGGGGGCGAGCTGTTTTTT
cdr3_aa: CAIRGGGELFF

j_call: TRBJ2-1
d_call: .
clone_size: .
cdr3_length: 15
v_call: TRBV4-2
cdr3_nt: TGTGCCAGCAGCCAAGATTGGCAGGCCTACAATGAGCAGTTCTTC
cdr3_aa: CASSQDWQAYNEQFF

j_call: TRBJ2-3
d_call: TRBD2
clone_size: .
cdr3_length: 17
v_call: TRBV10-3
cdr3_nt: TGTGCCATCAGTGAGTCCGTTAGCGGGGTAAGCACAGATACGCAGTATTTT
cdr3_aa: CAISESVSGVSTDTQYF